The clone carrying this TCR beta chain was seen a single time. Sequenced by immunoSEQ multiplex PCR; TCRdb stores in-frame clones only, minus some. Among 53,000 or so clones, about 81% were seen once, and the ten largest hold roughly 8%. The data stem from a study of T cell clones after liver transplantation. Trimming took off 4 bases at V and 8 bases at J, with 20 bases between the two ends. Germline lookup yields CDR1 MGHRA and CDR2 YSYEKL. This CDR3 comprises 16 residues. The chain combines TRBV4-1 with TRBJ1-4; tentative D call: TRBD1 (5 bases). This TCR derives from a human donor who received a liver transplant. The source material was CD4+ T cells from blood, sampled before liver transplant. CDR3 residues: CASSRHGQEEQEKLFF. The DNA of the CDR3 is TGCGCCAGCAGCCGGCACGGACAAGAGGAACAGGAAAAACTGTTTTTT.